These 30 T cell receptor beta chains originate from one sample sequenced in a study of cytomegalovirus exposure and HLA in healthy donors. This PCR relied on a set of 60 Vbeta primers and 13 Jbeta primers. Clones were sequenced by immunoSEQ multiplex PCR, and TCRdb holds only the in-frame ones, with some missing. Of about 230,000 clones listed, around 84% are singletons. Sequenced: PBMCs. The receptors originated from a girl aged 2-10 years in good health and CMV-seronegative.

The rearrangement joins TRBV27 to TRBJ2-5; 8 bases line up with TRBD2. The DNA end is more similar to TRBJ2-7, so the J call may be wrong. Germline loops: CDR1 MNHEY, CDR2 SMNVEV (reference sequence). CDR3 size: 14 residues. Written as DNA, the CDR3 is TGTGCCAGCAGTTTATCTAGCGGGGCCTACGAGCAGTACTTC. Amino acid sequence: CASSLSSGAYEQYF.

The rearrangement links TRBV9 to TRBJ2-1; 7 bases map to TRBD1. CDR1 is SGDLS, CDR2 YYNGEE, per germline. Trimming cost V 4 bases and J 7 bases; bases outside gene matches: 2. The CDR3 covers 12 residues. Here the CDR3 reads CASSPDRNEQFF. CDR3 DNA: TGTGCCAGCAGCCCGGACAGGAATGAGCAGTTCTTC.

V usage is TRBV4-2 and J usage is TRBJ2-2; D not resolved. Trimming took off 8 bases at V and 0 bases at J, with 10 bases between the two ends. This CDR3 has 14 amino acids. Germline V gene lookup returns CDR1 LGHNA and CDR2 YNFKEQ. The CDR3 DNA follows: TGTGCCAGCCGTCCCCCAGCGAACACCGGGGAGCTGTTTTTT. Residues: CASRPPANTGELFF.

This sequence joins TRBV28 and TRBJ1-1, with D unresolved. V was clipped by 6 bases and J by 7 bases, with 18 bases between them. The germline CDR1 and CDR2 sequences are MDHEN and SYDVKM. The CDR3 is 14 residues long. CDR3 amino acids: CASSPVERFGEAFF. The CDR3, as DNA: TGTGCCAGCAGCCCCGTGGAGAGGTTTGGTGAAGCTTTCTTT. Filled out from reference TRBV28 and TRBJ1-1, the complete variable domain reads DVKVTQSSRYLVKRTGEKVFLECVQDMDHENMFWYRQDPGLGLRLIYFSYDVKMKEKGDIPEGYSVSREKKERFSLILESASTNQTSMYLCASSPVERFGEAFFGQGTRLTVV.

This sequence joins TRBV5-4 and TRBJ2-1, with 9 nucleotides matching TRBD2. The CDR3 is made up of 16 amino acids. V was clipped by 4 bases and J by 8 bases; unmatched bases: 13. The germline CDR1 and CDR2 sequences are SGHNT and YYREEE (reference sequence). CDR3 sequence reads: CASSALERGVTDEQFF. The CDR3 nucleotides are TGTGCCAGCAGCGCCCTTGAGCGGGGGGTGACGGATGAGCAGTTCTTC.

This chain connects TRBV7-6 to TRBJ1-6; 9 bases are a match to TRBD1. Trimming took 5 bases from V and 6 from J; bases not matched to a gene: 8. The germline CDR1 and CDR2 sequences are SGHVS and FNYEAQ. This CDR3 is 16 amino acids long. Here the CDR3 reads CASSEYPGQGNSPLHF. CDR3 nucleotides: TGTGCCAGCAGCGAATATCCGGGACAGGGTAATTCACCCCTCCACTTT.

This chain links TRBV29-1 with TRBJ2-7; 7 positions match TRBD2. Trimming at V came to 2 bases and at J to 4 bases, leaving 11 bases not matched to a gene. This CDR3 has 15 residues. Germline V gene lookup returns CDR1 SQVTM and CDR2 ANQGSEA. DNA for the CDR3: TGCAGCGTTGAATTTTCCGGGACTACCGAATACGAGCAGTACTTC. Protein: CSVEFSGTTEYEQYF.

The V gene is TRBV4-1, the J gene TRBJ2-2; TRBD2 is a possible D gene (6 bases). Per germline, CDR1 MGHRA and CDR2 YSYEKL. CDR3 length: 17 residues. V lost 0 bases, J lost 0 bases, and 11 bases lay in between. The CDR3 region has the DNA TGCGCCAGCAGCCAAGAATCGCGCGGGGCGAACACCGGGGAGCTGTTTTTT. Its protein product is CASSQESRGANTGELFF.

This chain joins TRBV27 and TRBJ2-2; D may be TRBD1 (6 bases). Germline V lookup: CDR1 MNHEY, CDR2 SMNVEV (reference sequence). Trimming removed 5 bases at V and 2 bases at J, with 15 bases between. This CDR3 has 16 amino acids. The CDR3 DNA sequence: TGTGCCAGCAGTAACGGACAGCCCTTAAACACCGGGGAGCTGTTTTTT. Its protein is CASSNGQPLNTGELFF.

This clone occurred a few times. This chain uses TRBV5-1 with TRBJ1-2, with D maybe TRBD1 (6 bases). Germline CDR1 SGHRS, CDR2 YFSETQ. The CDR3 sequence is 13 residues long. Trimming shortened V by 0 bases and J by 5 bases, and 8 bases separated the two germline ends. DNA of the CDR3: TGCGCCAGCAGCTTGGACAGGGCTTATGGCTACACCTTC. Translated: CASSLDRAYGYTF.

V is TRBV4-2 and J is TRBJ1-2, with TRBD1 as a possible D gene (6 bases). V was trimmed by 0 bases and J by 3 bases, leaving 8 bases between them. The CDR3 runs to 14 residues. Germline V gene sequence: CDR1 LGHNA, CDR2 YNFKEQ. The CDR3 protein is CASSQDYRDYGYTF. The DNA for the CDR3 is TGTGCCAGCAGCCAAGATTACAGGGACTATGGCTACACCTTC.

This clone has just a few counts. This rearrangement joins TRBV11-2 to TRBJ2-7, with 7 bases that match TRBD2. The CDR3 runs 14 residues. With V trimmed by 1 base and J by 7 bases, 7 bases remained unmatched. Germline values: CDR1 SGHAT, CDR2 FQNNGV. CDR3 in DNA: TGTGCCAGCAGCTTAGGGAATGGGCGGGGGGAGCAGTACTTC. It is translated as CASSLGNGRGEQYF.

The chain uses TRBV7-9 and TRBJ2-7, with 10 bases aligning to TRBD1. CDR1 and CDR2 (germline): SEHNR, FQNEAQ (reference sequence). The CDR3 contains 14 residues. J was trimmed by 7 bases and V by 4 bases; bases with no gene match: 7. In nucleotides, the CDR3 is TGTGCCAGCAGCTCCCGGGACAGGGGTTTTGAGCAGTACTTC. Amino acid sequence: CASSSRDRGFEQYF.

The chain has TRBV5-4 and TRBJ2-7, with D maybe TRBD2 (6 bases). The CDR3 length is 15 residues. The germline V gene has CDR1 SGHNT and CDR2 YYREEE (reference sequence). V lost 6 bases to trimming and J lost 5 bases, with 21 bases between them. Written as DNA, the CDR3 is TGTGCCAGCAAGCTCAAGCGGGCGTCGGGGAACGAGCAGTACTTC. This translates into CASKLKRASGNEQYF.

The rearrangement joins TRBV19 to TRBJ1-4; D is perhaps TRBD1 (6 bases). V dropped 9 bases and J dropped 4 bases, with 12 bases sitting between them. The germline V gene has CDR1 LNHDA and CDR2 SQIVND (reference sequence). This CDR3 is built from 13 residues. The CDR3 coding sequence is TGTGCCAGCAGGGGCCGGATTAATGAAAAACTGTTTTTT. Amino acid sequence: CASRGRINEKLFF.

The V gene is TRBV4-2, the J gene TRBJ2-3; D is perhaps TRBD2 (6 bases). The CDR3 is 17 residues long. CDR1 LGHNA and CDR2 YNFKEQ come from the germline V gene. Trimming removed 2 bases from V and 2 bases from J, with 17 bases in between. The CDR3 nucleotides are TGTGCCAGCAGCCAATTGGGGGGAGGAAGTTTCACAGATACGCAGTATTTT. It translates to CASSQLGGGSFTDTQYF.

Comments on this clone: This sample includes further DNA sequences coding for the same CDR3. This chain joins TRBV20-1 and TRBJ1-2; D is unresolved. This CDR3 is 11 amino acids long. Trimming stripped 3 bases from V and 5 bases from J, with 7 bases between. Germline loops: CDR1 DFQATT, CDR2 SNEGSKA (reference sequence). CDR3 sequence: CSASGGYGYTF. CDR3 coding DNA: TGCAGTGCTAGTGGCGGGTATGGCTACACCTTC.

The CDR3 region is CASSQAFPSEGAQPQHF. CDR3 coding DNA: TGTGCCAGCAGCCAAGCTTTTCCCTCAGAGGGCGCCCAGCCCCAGCATTTT. This rearrangement joins TRBV4-2 to TRBJ1-5; no definite D call. Germline CDR1 LGHNA, CDR2 YNFKEQ. V lost 1 base and J 7 bases, leaving 20 bases between the germline ends. The CDR3 extends over 17 amino acids.

This clone was counted only a few times. The chain combines TRBV5-4 with TRBJ1-4, with 7 positions matching TRBD1. Germline loops: CDR1 SGHNT, CDR2 YYREEE (reference sequence). CDR3 size: 16 residues. J was trimmed by 7 bases and V by 4 bases; bases with no gene match: 13. The CDR3 loop reads CASSAGDRAVGEKLFF. The CDR3 nucleotides read TGTGCCAGCAGCGCCGGAGACAGGGCAGTTGGTGAAAAACTGTTTTTT.

Details on this clone: An end of the junction differs from the germline gene, which may be a read error. The rearrangement uses TRBV7-9 and TRBJ2-1; D possibly corresponds to TRBD1 (5 bases). Germline V gene sequence: CDR1 SEHNR, CDR2 FQNEAQ (reference sequence). CDR3 length: 14 amino acids. The CDR3 bases are TGTTCCAGCAGCTGGAAGACAGTCTACAATGAGCAGTTCTTC. Its translation is CSSSWKTVYNEQFF.

The rearrangement links TRBV7-6 to TRBJ1-1; the D gene is possibly TRBD1 (5 bases). Germline CDR1 and CDR2: SGHVS and FNYEAQ. There are 13 residues in the CDR3. Trimming stripped 2 bases from V and 5 bases from J, with 9 bases between. The CDR3 sequence: CASSLQGGTEAFF. CDR3 coding DNA: TGTGCCAGCAGCTTACAGGGAGGGACTGAAGCTTTCTTT.

The V and J genes are TRBV7-9 and TRBJ2-6, with 9 bases fitting TRBD1. The CDR3 loop spans 17 amino acids. Trimming at V came to 5 bases and at J to 4 bases, leaving 9 bases not matched to a gene. Germline-derived CDR1 and CDR2 are SEHNR and FQNEAQ (reference sequence). The CDR3: CASSPGTGLSGANVLTF. The DNA of the CDR3 is TGTGCCAGCAGCCCCGGGACAGGGCTTTCGGGGGCCAACGTCCTGACTTTC.

The chain is built from TRBV4-2 and TRBJ2-7, with 7 bases fitting TRBD2. The germline V gene encodes CDR1 LGHNA and CDR2 YNFKEQ. This CDR3 has 14 amino acids. V was clipped by 4 bases and J by 3 bases; unmatched bases: 6. The chain's CDR3 is CASSPQRDSYEQYF. For the CDR3, the DNA is TGTGCCAGCAGCCCTCAGCGGGATAGCTACGAGCAGTACTTC.

The chain has TRBV19 and TRBJ2-3; D may be TRBD1 (6 bases). Germline loops: CDR1 LNHDA, CDR2 SQIVND (reference sequence). With 1 base removed from V and 2 bases from J, the gap between germline ends came to 7 bases. This CDR3 region has 14 residues. The CDR3 DNA is TGTGCCAGTAGTATAGGGGACATCACAGATACGCAGTATTTT. It yields the protein CASSIGDITDTQYF.

The V and J genes are TRBV5-1 and TRBJ2-1; TRBD2 might be the D (7 bases). CDR3 length equals 15 residues. V shed 4 bases and J shed 2 bases, with 13 bases lying between them. Germline lookup yields CDR1 SGHRS and CDR2 YFSETQ. The CDR3 region is CASSPTGGTYNEQFF. As DNA, the CDR3 is TGCGCCAGCAGCCCGACGGGGGGCACCTACAATGAGCAGTTCTTC.

The rearrangement joins TRBV4-1 to TRBJ2-7; 7 nucleotides line up with TRBD1. Unmatched junction bases numbered 12, after V lost 5 bases and J lost 2 bases. This CDR3 spans 16 amino acids. Germline V gene lookup returns CDR1 MGHRA and CDR2 YSYEKL. For the CDR3, the DNA is TGCGCCAGCAGCACATTGACAGGGTATCGGGCCTACGAGCAGTACTTC. This encodes CASSTLTGYRAYEQYF.

The V call is TRBV7-9, the J call TRBJ2-3; no definite D call. V lost 0 bases and J 0 bases, leaving 4 bases between the germline ends. Germline V CDR1 and CDR2: SEHNR, FQNEAQ (reference sequence). This CDR3 spans 14 amino acids. The CDR3 loop reads CASSLASSTDTQYF. CDR3 DNA sequence: TGTGCCAGCAGCTTAGCGTCTAGCACAGATACGCAGTATTTT. Combining the CDR3 with reference TRBV7-9 and TRBJ2-3 gives the whole variable domain DTGVSQNPRHKITKRGQNVTFRCDPISEHNRLYWYRQTLGQGPEFLTYFQNEAQLEKSRLLSDRFSAERPKGSFSTLEIQRTEQGDSAMYLCASSLASSTDTQYFGPGTRLTVL.

The chain employs TRBV4-1 and TRBJ2-7; the D gene is possibly TRBD2 (5 bases). The CDR3 is 15 amino acids. Germline-derived CDR1 and CDR2 are MGHRA and YSYEKL. V lost 3 bases and J lost 1, with 13 bases in between. CDR3 sequence: CASSHDRTRSYEQYF. DNA of the CDR3: TGCGCCAGCAGCCACGATCGGACTCGTTCCTACGAGCAGTACTTC.

The chain links TRBV2 to TRBJ2-7; TRBD1 matches 9 bases. Germline assignment: CDR1 SNHLY and CDR2 FYNNEI. V shed 7 bases, J shed 5 bases, and the junction held 6 bases outside the gene matches. This CDR3 comprises 13 residues. CDR3 in amino acids: CASNRDRVHEQYF. In DNA form, the CDR3 reads TGTGCCAGCAACCGGGACAGGGTCCACGAGCAGTACTTC.

The chain joins TRBV5-8 to TRBJ2-2; D not certain. V was shortened by 4 bases and J by 5 bases, with 12 bases between the two germline ends. CDR3 length equals 14 residues. CDR1 and CDR2 (germline): SGHTS, YDEGEE. CDR3: CASSPRIRTGELFF. The CDR3 DNA is TGTGCCAGCAGCCCCAGGATCCGGACCGGGGAGCTGTTTTTT.